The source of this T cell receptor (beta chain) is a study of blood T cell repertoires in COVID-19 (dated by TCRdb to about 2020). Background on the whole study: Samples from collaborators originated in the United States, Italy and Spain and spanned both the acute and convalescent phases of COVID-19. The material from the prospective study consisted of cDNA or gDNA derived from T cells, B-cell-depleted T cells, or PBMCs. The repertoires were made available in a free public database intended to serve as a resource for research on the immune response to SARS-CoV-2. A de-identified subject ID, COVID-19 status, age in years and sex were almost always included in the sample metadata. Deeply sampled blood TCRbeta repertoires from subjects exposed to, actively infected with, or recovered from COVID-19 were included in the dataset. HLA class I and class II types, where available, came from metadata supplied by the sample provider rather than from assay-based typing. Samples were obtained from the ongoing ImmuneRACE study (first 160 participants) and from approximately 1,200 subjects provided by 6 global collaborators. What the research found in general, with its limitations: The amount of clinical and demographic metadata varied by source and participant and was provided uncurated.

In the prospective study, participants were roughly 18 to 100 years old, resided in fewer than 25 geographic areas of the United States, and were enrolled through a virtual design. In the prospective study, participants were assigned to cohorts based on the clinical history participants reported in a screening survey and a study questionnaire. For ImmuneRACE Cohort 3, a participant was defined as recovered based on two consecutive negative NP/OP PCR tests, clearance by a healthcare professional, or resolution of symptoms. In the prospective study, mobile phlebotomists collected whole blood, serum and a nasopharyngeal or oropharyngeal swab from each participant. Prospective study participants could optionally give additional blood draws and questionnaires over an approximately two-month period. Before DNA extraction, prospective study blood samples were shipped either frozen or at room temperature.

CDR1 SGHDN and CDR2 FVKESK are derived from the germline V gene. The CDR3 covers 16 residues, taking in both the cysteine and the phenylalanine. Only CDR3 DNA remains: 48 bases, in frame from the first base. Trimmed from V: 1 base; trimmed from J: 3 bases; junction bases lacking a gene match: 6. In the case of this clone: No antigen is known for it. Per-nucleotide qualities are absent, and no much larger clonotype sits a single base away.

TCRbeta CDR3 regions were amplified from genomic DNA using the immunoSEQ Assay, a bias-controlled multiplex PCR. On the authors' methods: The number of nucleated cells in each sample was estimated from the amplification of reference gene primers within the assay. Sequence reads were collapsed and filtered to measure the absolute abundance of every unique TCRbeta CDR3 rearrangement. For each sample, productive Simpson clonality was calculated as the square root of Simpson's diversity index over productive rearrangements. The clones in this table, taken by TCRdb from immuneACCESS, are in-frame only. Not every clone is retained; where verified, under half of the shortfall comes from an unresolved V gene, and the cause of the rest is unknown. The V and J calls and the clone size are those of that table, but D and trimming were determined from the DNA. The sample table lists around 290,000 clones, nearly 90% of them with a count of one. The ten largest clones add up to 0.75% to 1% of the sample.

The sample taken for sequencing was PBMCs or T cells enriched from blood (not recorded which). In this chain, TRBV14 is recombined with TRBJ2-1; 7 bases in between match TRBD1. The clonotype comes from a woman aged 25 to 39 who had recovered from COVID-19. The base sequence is TGTGCCAGCAGCCAAGTTCGACAGGGATTCTACAATGAGCAGTTCTTC. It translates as CASSQVRQGFYNEQFF.